This T cell receptor beta chain came from a study of regulatory T cells in long-lasting Graves disease. This clonotype was observed a few times. Library construction for TCR beta used iRepertoire HTBI primers and Arm-PCR of CDR3 regions. TCRdb recomputed calls from the multiplex PCR reads with MiXCR, one row per CDR3 protein. The table has roughly 400,000 distinct CDR3 sequences, less than 25% seen once. Germline values: CDR1 SNHLY, CDR2 FYNNEI. V shed 1 base, J shed 5 bases, and the junction held 4 bases outside the gene matches. The length of the CDR3 is 14 residues. Described time point: persistent/refractory GD, antithyroid drugs over 5 years with positive TRAb. Generation of the TCR library employed RNA extracted from PBMCs.

This receptor was identified in a female donor with Graves disease. The V and J genes are TRBV2 and TRBJ2-7, with 8 bases matching TRBD2. The source material was peripheral blood mononuclear cells (PBMCs), sampled when the disease was refractory, from a patient treated with antithyroid drugs. The CDR3 reads CASSEDRGGNEQYF. As DNA, the CDR3 is TGTGCCAGCAGTGAAGACCGCGGGGGGAACGAGCAGTACTTC. Full variable domain (rest looked up from reference TRBV2 and TRBJ2-7): EPEVTQTPSHQVTQMGQEVILRCVPISNHLYFYWYRQILGQKVEFLVSFYNNEISEKSEIFDDQFSVERPDGSNFTLKIRSTKLEDSAMYFCASSEDRGGNEQYFGPGTRLTVT.